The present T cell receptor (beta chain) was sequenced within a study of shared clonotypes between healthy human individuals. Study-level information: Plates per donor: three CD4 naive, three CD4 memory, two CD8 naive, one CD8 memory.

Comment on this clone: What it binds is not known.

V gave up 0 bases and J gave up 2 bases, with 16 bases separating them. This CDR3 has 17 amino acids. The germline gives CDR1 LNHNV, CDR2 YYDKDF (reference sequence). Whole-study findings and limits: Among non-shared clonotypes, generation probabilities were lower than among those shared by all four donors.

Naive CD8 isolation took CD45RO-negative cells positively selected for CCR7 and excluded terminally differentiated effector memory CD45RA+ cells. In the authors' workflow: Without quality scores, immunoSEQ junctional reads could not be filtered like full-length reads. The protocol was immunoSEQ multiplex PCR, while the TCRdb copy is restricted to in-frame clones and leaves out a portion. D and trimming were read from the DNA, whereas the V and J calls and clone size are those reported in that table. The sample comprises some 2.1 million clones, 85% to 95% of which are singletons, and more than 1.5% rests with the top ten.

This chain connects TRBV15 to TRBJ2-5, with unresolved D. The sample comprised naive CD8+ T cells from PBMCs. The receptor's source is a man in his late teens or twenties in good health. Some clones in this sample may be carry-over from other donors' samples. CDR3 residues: CATSRDLVIRAQETQYF. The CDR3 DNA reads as TGTGCCACCAGCAGAGATCTCGTGATTAGGGCGCAAGAGACCCAGTACTTC. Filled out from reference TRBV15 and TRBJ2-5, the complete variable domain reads DAMVIQNPRYQVTQFGKPVTLSCSQTLNHNVMYWYQQKSSQAPKLLFHYYDKDFNNEADTPDNFQSRRPNTSFCFLDIRSPGLGDTAMYLCATSRDLVIRAQETQYFGPGTRLLVL.